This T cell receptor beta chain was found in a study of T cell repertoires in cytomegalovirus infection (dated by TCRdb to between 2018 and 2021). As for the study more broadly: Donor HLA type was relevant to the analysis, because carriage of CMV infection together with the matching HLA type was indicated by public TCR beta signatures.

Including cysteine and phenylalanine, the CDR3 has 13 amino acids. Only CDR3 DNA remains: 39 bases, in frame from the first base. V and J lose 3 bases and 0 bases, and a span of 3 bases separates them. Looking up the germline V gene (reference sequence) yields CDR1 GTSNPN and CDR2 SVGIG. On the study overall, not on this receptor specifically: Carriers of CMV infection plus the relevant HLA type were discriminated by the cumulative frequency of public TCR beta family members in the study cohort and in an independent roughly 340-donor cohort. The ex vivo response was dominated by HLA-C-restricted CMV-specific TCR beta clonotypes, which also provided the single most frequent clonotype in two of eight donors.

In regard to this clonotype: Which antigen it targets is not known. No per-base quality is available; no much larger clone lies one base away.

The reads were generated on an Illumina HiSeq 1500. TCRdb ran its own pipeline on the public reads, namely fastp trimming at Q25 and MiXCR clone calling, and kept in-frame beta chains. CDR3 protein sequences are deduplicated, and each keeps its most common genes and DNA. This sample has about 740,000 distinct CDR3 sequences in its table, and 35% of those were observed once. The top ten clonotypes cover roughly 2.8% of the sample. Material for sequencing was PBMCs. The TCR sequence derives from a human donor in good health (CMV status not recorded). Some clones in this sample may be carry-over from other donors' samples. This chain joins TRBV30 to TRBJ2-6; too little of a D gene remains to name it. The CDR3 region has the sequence CAWRPSGANVLTF. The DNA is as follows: TGTGCCTGGAGGCCCTCTGGGGCCAACGTCCTGACTTTC.